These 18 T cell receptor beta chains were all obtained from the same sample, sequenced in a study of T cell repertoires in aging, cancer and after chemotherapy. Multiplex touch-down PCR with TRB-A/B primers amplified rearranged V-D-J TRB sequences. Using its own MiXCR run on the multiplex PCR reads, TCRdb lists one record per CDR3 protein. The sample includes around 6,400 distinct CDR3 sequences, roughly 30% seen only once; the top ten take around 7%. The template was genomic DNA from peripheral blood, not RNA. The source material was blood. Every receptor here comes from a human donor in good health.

The DNA for the CDR3 is TGCGCCAGCAGCCCCGGGACAGGGCGAACCGGGGAGCTGTTTTTT. Its translation: CASSPGTGRTGELFF. The V call is TRBV4-3, the J call TRBJ2-2; TRBD1 agrees at 9 bases. Looked up from germline, CDR1 is LGHNA and CDR2 is YSLEER. The CDR3 is 15 residues long. V gave up 4 bases and J gave up 5 bases; unmatched junction bases: 5.

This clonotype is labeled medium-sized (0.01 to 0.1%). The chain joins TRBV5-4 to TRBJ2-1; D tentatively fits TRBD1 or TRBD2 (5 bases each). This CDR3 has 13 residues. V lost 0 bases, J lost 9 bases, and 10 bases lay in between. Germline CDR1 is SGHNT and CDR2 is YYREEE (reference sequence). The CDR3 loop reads CASSLAPGTEQFF. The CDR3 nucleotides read TGTGCCAGCAGCTTGGCCCCCGGGACTGAGCAGTTCTTC.

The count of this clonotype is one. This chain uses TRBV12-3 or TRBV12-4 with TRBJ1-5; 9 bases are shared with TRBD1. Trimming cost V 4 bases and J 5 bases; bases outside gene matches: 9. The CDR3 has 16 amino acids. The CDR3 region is CASSSLGTGRDQPQHF. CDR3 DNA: TGTGCCAGCAGTTCCCTCGGGACAGGGAGGGATCAGCCCCAGCATTTT.

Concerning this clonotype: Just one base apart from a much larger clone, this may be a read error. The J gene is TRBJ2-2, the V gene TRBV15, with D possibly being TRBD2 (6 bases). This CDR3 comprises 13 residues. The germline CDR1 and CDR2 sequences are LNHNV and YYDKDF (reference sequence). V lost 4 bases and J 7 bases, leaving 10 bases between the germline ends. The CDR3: CATSKTSIGELFF. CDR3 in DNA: TGTGCCACCAGCAAAACTAGCATCGGGGAGCTGTTTTTT.

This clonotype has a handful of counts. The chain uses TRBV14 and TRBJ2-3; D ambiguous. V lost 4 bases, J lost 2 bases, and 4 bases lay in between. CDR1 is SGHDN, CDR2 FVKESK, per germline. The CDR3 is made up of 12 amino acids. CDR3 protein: CASSPTTDTQYF. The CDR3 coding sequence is TGTGCCAGCAGCCCTACCACAGATACGCAGTATTTT.

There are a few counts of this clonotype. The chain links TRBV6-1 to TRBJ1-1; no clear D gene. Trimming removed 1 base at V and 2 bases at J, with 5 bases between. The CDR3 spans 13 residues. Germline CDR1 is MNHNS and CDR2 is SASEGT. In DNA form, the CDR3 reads TGTGCCAGCAGTGAAGGCCGAAACACTGAAGCTTTCTTT. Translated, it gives CASSEGRNTEAFF.

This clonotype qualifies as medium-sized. The chain's CDR3 is CASGHEDTQYF. The CDR3 coding sequence is TGTGCCAGCGGCCATGAAGATACGCAGTATTTT. The chain recombines TRBV11-3 with TRBJ2-3, with D uncertain. The CDR3 spans 11 residues. Germline CDR1 SGHNT, CDR2 YENEEA. Trimming took 8 bases from V and 5 from J, leaving 8 bases between them.

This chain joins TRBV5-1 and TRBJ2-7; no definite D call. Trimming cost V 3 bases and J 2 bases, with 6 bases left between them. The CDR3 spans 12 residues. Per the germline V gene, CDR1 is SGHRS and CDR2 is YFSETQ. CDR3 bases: TGCGCCAGCAGCTATTATCCCTACGAGCAGTACTTC. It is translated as CASSYYPYEQYF.

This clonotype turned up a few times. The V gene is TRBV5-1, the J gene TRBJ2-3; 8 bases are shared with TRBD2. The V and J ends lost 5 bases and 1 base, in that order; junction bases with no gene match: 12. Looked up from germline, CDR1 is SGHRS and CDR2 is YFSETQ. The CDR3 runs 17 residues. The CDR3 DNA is TGCGCCAGCAGGTCCGGAACCGGGACTAGTGGCACAGATACGCAGTATTTT. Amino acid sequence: CASRSGTGTSGTDTQYF.

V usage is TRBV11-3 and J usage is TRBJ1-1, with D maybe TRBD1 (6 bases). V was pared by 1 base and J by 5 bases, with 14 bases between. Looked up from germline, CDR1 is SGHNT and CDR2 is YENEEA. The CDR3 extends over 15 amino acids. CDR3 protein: CASSLAPTGTTEAFF. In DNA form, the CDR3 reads TGTGCCAGCAGCTTAGCGCCTACCGGGACAACTGAAGCTTTCTTT.

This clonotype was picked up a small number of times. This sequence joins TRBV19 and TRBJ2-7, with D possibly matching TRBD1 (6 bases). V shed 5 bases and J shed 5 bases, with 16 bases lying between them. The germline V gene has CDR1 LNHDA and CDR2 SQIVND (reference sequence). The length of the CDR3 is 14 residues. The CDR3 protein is CASSPRGGINEQYF. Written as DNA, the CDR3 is TGTGCCAGTAGTCCTAGAGGGGGTATCAACGAGCAGTACTTC.

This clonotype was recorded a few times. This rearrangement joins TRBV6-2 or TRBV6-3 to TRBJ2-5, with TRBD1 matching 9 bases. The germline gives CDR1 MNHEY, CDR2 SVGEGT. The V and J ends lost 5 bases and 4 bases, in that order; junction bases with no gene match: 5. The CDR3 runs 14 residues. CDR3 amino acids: CASSGDRVGETQYF. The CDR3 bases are TGTGCCAGCAGTGGGGACAGGGTGGGAGAGACCCAGTACTTC.

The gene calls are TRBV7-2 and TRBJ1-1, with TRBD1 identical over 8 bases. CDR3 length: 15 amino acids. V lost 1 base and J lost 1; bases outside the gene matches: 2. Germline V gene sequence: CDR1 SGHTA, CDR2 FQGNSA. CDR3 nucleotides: TGTGCCAGCAGCTTAGGGGACAGGAGGAACACTGAAGCTTTCTTT. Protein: CASSLGDRRNTEAFF.

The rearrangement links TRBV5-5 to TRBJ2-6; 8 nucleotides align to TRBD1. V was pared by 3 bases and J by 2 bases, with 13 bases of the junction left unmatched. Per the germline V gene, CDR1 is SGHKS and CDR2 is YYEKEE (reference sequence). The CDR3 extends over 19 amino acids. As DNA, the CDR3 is TGTGCCAGCAGCTCGACAGGGGAACTACTTCTCCCTGGGGCCAACGTCCTGACTTTC. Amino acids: CASSSTGELLLPGANVLTF.

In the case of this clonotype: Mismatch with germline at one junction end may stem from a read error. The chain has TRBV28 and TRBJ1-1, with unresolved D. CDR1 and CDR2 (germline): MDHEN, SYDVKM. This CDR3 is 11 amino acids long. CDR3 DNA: TGTGCCAGCAGAGTGGCCACTCAAGCTTTCTTT. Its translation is CASRVATQAFF.

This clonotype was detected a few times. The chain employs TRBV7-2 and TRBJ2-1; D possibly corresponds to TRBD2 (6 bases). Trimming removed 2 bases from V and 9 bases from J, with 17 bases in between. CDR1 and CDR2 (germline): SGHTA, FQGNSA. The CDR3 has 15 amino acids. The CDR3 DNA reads TGTGCCAGCAGCTTATGGGCGGGTGGAGCGGGTGAGCAGTTCTTC. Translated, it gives CASSLWAGGAGEQFF.

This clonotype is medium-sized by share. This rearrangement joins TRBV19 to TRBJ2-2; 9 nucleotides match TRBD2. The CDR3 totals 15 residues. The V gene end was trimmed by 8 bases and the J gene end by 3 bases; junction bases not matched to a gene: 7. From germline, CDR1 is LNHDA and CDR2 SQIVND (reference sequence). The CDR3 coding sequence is TGTGCCAGTCTACCGGGACTAGCATACACCGGGGAGCTGTTTTTT. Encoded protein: CASLPGLAYTGELFF.

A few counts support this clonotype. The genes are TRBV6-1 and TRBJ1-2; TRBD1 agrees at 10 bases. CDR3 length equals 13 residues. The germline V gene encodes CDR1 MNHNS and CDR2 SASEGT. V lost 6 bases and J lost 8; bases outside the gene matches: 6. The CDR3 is CASRRQGAEGYTF. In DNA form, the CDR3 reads TGTGCCAGCAGGCGACAGGGGGCGGAGGGCTACACCTTC.